A selection of T cell receptor beta chains follows, all from one sample in a study of CD8 T cells in ankylosing spondylitis. TCRdb itself ran the 5' RACE reads through MiXCR, one entry per CDR3 protein. The sample carries approximately 300,000 distinct CDR3 sequences, roughly 8% recorded once. The sample comprised blood, either unsorted or a sorted T cell fraction (not recorded which). The receptors here all came from a male donor with ankylosing spondylitis. CDR3s include the opening cysteine and the closing phenylalanine or tryptophan. D genes are given only for firm matches. Only some rows state a clone size, as once, few, many or a class for expanded clones.

d_call,cdr3_length,j_call,clone_size,v_call,cdr3_nt,cdr3_aa
TRBD2,13,TRBJ2-1,few,TRBV29-1,TGCAGCTCACGACTAGCGGGAGTAGGTGAGCAGTTCTTC,CSSRLAGVGEQFF
TRBD2,15,TRBJ2-1,.,TRBV7-2,TGTGCCAGCAGCTTAGGGGCGGGAGGGGGTAATGAGCAGTTCTTC,CASSLGAGGGNEQFF
.,14,TRBJ1-4,.,TRBV5-5,TGTGCCAGCAGCTTGGGGTCCTTAAATGAAAAACTGTTTTTT,CASSLGSLNEKLFF
.,15,TRBJ1-2,many,TRBV5-1,TGCGCCAGCAGCTTTGGGGAAAAGAGGAGCTATGGCTACACCTTC,CASSFGEKRSYGYTF
TRBD2,14,TRBJ2-5,few,TRBV27,TGTGCCAGCAGTCCGACTACGGGGGGGGAGACCCAGTACTTC,CASSPTTGGETQYF
.,13,TRBJ2-1,.,TRBV6-1,TGTGCCAGCACGGGGGTCGGAGCCAATGAGCAGTTCTTC,CASTGVGANEQFF
TRBD1,15,TRBJ2-7,few,TRBV12-3/TRBV12-4,TGTGCCAGCAGCCGACTCGGACAGGGGTCCCACGAGCAGTACTTC,CASSRLGQGSHEQYF
.,16,TRBJ2-4,.,TRBV6-2/TRBV6-3,TGTGCCAGCAGTCCACTGGACAGCACCCTCATAAACATTCAGTACTTC,CASSPLDSTLINIQYF
.,12,TRBJ2-1,.,TRBV10-3,TGTGCCATCAGTGAGACAGGGAGAGGGCAGTTCTTC,CAISETGRGQFF
.,16,TRBJ1-1,many,TRBV12-3/TRBV12-4,TGTGCCAGCAAAGGCGGAGGGGTGCAGCCACACACTGAAGCTTTCTTT,CASKGGGVQPHTEAFF
TRBD2,14,TRBJ2-1,many,TRBV5-1,TGCGCCAGCAGCTTCAACGGGAGGTACAATGAGCAGTTCTTC,CASSFNGRYNEQFF
.,13,TRBJ1-4,.,TRBV5-1,TGCGCCAGCAGCCTCGGAACATTTGAAAAACTGTTTTTT,CASSLGTFEKLFF
.,18,TRBJ2-3,.,TRBV11-2,TGTGCCAGCAGTCCCCGTTGGGGGAATAACAGAGGAACAGATACGCAGTATTTT,CASSPRWGNNRGTDTQYF
.,15,TRBJ1-5,few,TRBV20-1,TGCAGTGCTAGAGATAGGGATACCGGCAATCAGCCCCAGCATTTT,CSARDRDTGNQPQHF
.,17,TRBJ2-3,few,TRBV27,TGTGCCAGCAGCCCAATGGGGCGCTCCGACAAAACAGATACGCAGTATTTT,CASSPMGRSDKTDTQYF
.,16,TRBJ2-6,.,TRBV7-3,TGTGCCAGCAGCCTGAGAGGGGGAGGAGGGGCCAACGTCCTGACTTTC,CASSLRGGGGANVLTF
.,12,TRBJ2-2,.,TRBV20-1,TGCAGTGCTAGAGATATCACCGGGGAGCTGTTTTTT,CSARDITGELFF
TRBD2,16,TRBJ2-5,.,TRBV7-2,TGTGCCAGCAGCTTAGTTGTTAGCGGGAGCGGCGAGACCCAGTACTTC,CASSLVVSGSGETQYF
.,13,TRBJ1-5,few,TRBV5-6,TGTGCCAGCAGCTTGGGGGGAATTCAGCCCCAGCATTTT,CASSLGGIQPQHF
TRBD2,18,TRBJ2-1,few,TRBV7-8,TGTGCCAGCAGCCTCCTAGCGGGAGGGGCTTCCGCCTACAATGAGCAGTTCTTC,CASSLLAGGASAYNEQFF
TRBD1,15,TRBJ2-7,many,TRBV15,TGTGCCACCAGCAGAGGAGGGACAGGAACCTACGAGCAGTACTTC,CATSRGGTGTYEQYF
.,15,TRBJ1-5,.,TRBV4-1,TGCGCCAGCAGCCAAAGTACAGCGTTGAATCAGCCCCAGCATTTT,CASSQSTALNQPQHF
.,15,TRBJ1-3,few,TRBV27,TGTGCCAGCAGTCAACGGGGTGTCGCTGGAAACACCATATATTTT,CASSQRGVAGNTIYF
.,14,TRBJ2-7,.,TRBV7-2,TGTGCCAGCAGCCAGTCGGGTGGGGATGCAGCGCAGTACTTC,CASSQSGGDAAQYF
.,14,TRBJ2-1,.,TRBV3-1,TGTGCCAGCAGCCAAGATCCTGGCGTCAATGAGCAGTTCTTC,CASSQDPGVNEQFF
.,14,TRBJ1-2,few,TRBV19,TGTGCCAGTAGTTCCGGGGCCACCGGCTATGGCTACACCTTC,CASSSGATGYGYTF
TRBD2,15,TRBJ2-1,many,TRBV9,TGTGCCAGCAGCGCTCTAGCGGGAGGGAGTATTGAGCAGTTCTTC,CASSALAGGSIEQFF
.,15,TRBJ2-2,few,TRBV5-5,TGTGCCAGCAGCTTGTACGACGGCAGGACCGGGGAGCTGTTTTTT,CASSLYDGRTGELFF
TRBD1,13,TRBJ2-1,many,TRBV29-1,TGCAGCGTTGAGTCAGGGGGAAGGAGTGAGCAGTTCTTC,CSVESGGRSEQFF
.,13,TRBJ1-5,many,TRBV12-3/TRBV12-4,TGTGCCAGCAGTTTGTTCGGGAATCAGCCCCAGCATTTT,CASSLFGNQPQHF
.,13,TRBJ2-3,few,TRBV9,TGTGCCAGCAGCGTAGCGGGCACAGATACGCAGTATTTT,CASSVAGTDTQYF
TRBD2,19,TRBJ2-1,.,TRBV9,TGTGCCAGCAGCGTAGACGGGAGGAAAACCCTCAGCTCCTACAATGAGCAGTTCTTC,CASSVDGRKTLSSYNEQFF
.,13,TRBJ2-5,few,TRBV24-1,TGTGCCACCAGTGACCGTGCAATAGAGACCCAGTACTTC,CATSDRAIETQYF
.,16,TRBJ1-6,.,TRBV20-1,TGCAGTGCTAGAGATCCATATGGGACCAAAAATTCACCCCTCCACTTT,CSARDPYGTKNSPLHF
.,14,TRBJ2-3,.,TRBV9,TGTGCCAGCAGCGTCGGCGGGTACGCAGATACGCAGTATTTT,CASSVGGYADTQYF
.,15,TRBJ1-1,few,TRBV12-3/TRBV12-4,TGTGCCAGCAGCCCGTGGGGGCAGATGAACACTGAAGCTTTCTTT,CASSPWGQMNTEAFF
.,15,TRBJ1-3,many,TRBV15,TGTGCCACCAGCAGAGATAGGGGGGACCGAAACACCATATATTTT,CATSRDRGDRNTIYF
.,13,TRBJ2-2,few,TRBV3-1,TGTGCCAGCAGCGGGAGCCCTTCGGGGGAGCTGTTTTTT,CASSGSPSGELFF
.,13,TRBJ2-7,.,TRBV24-1,TGTGCCACCCGCGACCCTGACTCCTACGAGCAGTACTTC,CATRDPDSYEQYF
.,17,TRBJ2-1,.,TRBV19,TGTGCCAGTAGTATAGATGGGGGAGCCACCTCCTACAATGAGCAGTTCTTC,CASSIDGGATSYNEQFF
.,17,TRBJ1-3,.,TRBV29-1,TGCAGCGTTGAACCCCCCAACAGGACCCCCTCTGGAAACACCATATATTTT,CSVEPPNRTPSGNTIYF
.,16,TRBJ2-3,many,TRBV5-1,TGCGCCAGCAGCTTGGCTCCGTATCCTAGCACAGATACGCAGTATTTT,CASSLAPYPSTDTQYF
TRBD1,15,TRBJ2-7,many,TRBV29-1,TGCAGCGTTGCCCCTGGGAGACAGGGGACCTACGAGCAGTACTTC,CSVAPGRQGTYEQYF
TRBD1,14,TRBJ2-1,.,TRBV20-1,TGCAGTGCTAGAGGGACAGGGGCCTACAATGAGCAGTTCTTC,CSARGTGAYNEQFF
TRBD2,15,TRBJ2-3,.,TRBV5-5,TGTGCCAGCAGCCGACGGACTAGCGGCACAGATACGCAGTATTTT,CASSRRTSGTDTQYF
.,12,TRBJ2-3,.,TRBV29-1,TGCAGCGTTGGAGGTGGGCCAGATACGCAGTATTTT,CSVGGGPDTQYF
TRBD2,19,TRBJ2-7,many,TRBV14,TGTGCCAGCAGCTTCCGGACTAGCGGGAATCCCTTACTTTCCTACGAGCAGTACTTC,CASSFRTSGNPLLSYEQYF
.,15,TRBJ2-5,.,TRBV28,TGTGCCAGCAGAGCTGGAGGGGGTTACCAAGAGACCCAGTACTTC,CASRAGGGYQETQYF
TRBD1,14,TRBJ2-2,many,TRBV29-1,TGCAGCGCCGGGACAGGGGGGTTCACCGGGGAGCTGTTTTTT,CSAGTGGFTGELFF
TRBD2,15,TRBJ2-3,.,TRBV9,TGTGCCAGCAGCTCCCCCGCGGGAGGTCCAGATACGCAGTATTTT,CASSSPAGGPDTQYF
.,13,TRBJ2-5,few,TRBV4-3,TGCGCCAGCAGCCAAGAGGCGCGAGAGACCCAGTACTTC,CASSQEARETQYF
.,14,TRBJ1-1,.,TRBV12-3/TRBV12-4,TGTGCCAGCAGTTTTGACACTCAGAACACTGAAGCTTTCTTT,CASSFDTQNTEAFF
TRBD2,18,TRBJ2-1,few,TRBV11-1,TGTGCCAGCAGCCCCGGACTAGGAGTCGAAAGCTCCTACAATGAGCAGTTCTTC,CASSPGLGVESSYNEQFF